Shown below are 25 T cell receptor beta chains from a single sample sequenced in a study of graft-versus-host responses after intestinal transplantation (dated by TCRdb to about 2021). These receptors have no identified antigens. The time point label, as the study defines it: cells obtained before transplantation from donor or recipient. Receptors were amplified or captured by the immunoSEQ multiplex PCR assay. Not all clones reach the TCRdb copy of this immuneACCESS table, which keeps in-frame sequences only. Checked studies attribute under half of the gap to unresolved V genes and leave the rest unexplained. This sample holds around 130,000 clones; approximately 94% were observed only once. Over 0.15% of the sample belongs to the ten largest clones. The sample here was unstimulated CD4+ T cells sorted from spleen or lymph node cells, taken before intestinal transplant. The receptors shown here come from a human donor who received an intestinal transplant.

The rearrangement links TRBV7-9 to TRBJ1-1, with 9 bases that match TRBD1. V gave up 5 bases and J gave up 5 bases; unmatched junction bases: 6. The germline CDR1 and CDR2 sequences are SEHNR and FQNEAQ (reference sequence). The CDR3 is 14 residues long. CDR3 residues: CASSPGQGWTEAFF. The DNA for the CDR3 is TGTGCCAGCAGCCCCGGACAGGGGTGGACTGAAGCTTTCTTT.

The chain carries TRBV2 and TRBJ2-6; D not certain. The V and J ends lost 4 bases and 0 bases respectively, with 10 bases between them. Per germline, CDR1 SNHLY and CDR2 FYNNEI. This CDR3 is built from 16 residues. The DNA of the CDR3 is TGTGCCAGCAGTGTGTCTGCTTACTCTGGGGCCAACGTCCTGACTTTC. It translates to CASSVSAYSGANVLTF. The whole variable domain, remainder taken from reference TRBV2 and TRBJ2-6, is EPEVTQTPSHQVTQMGQEVILRCVPISNHLYFYWYRQILGQKVEFLVSFYNNEISEKSEIFDDQFSVERPDGSNFTLKIRSTKLEDSAMYFCASSVSAYSGANVLTFGAGSRLTVL.

A few counts support this clone. The V call is TRBV10-1, the J call TRBJ2-3, with no clear D. Germline V CDR1 and CDR2: WNHNN, SYGVQD (reference sequence). The CDR3 is 14 amino acids. V gave up 0 bases and J gave up 6 bases, with 10 bases separating them. The CDR3 nucleotides are TGCGCCAGCAGTGAGTCGATGGGGATCGATACGCAGTATTTT. Its translation: CASSESMGIDTQYF.

V usage is TRBV19 and J usage is TRBJ2-7, with a weak D call TRBD2 (5 bases). CDR1 and CDR2 (germline): LNHDA, SQIVND (reference sequence). The CDR3 contains 13 residues. Trimming stripped 4 bases from V and 7 bases from J, with 14 bases between. CDR3 loop: CASSTRGFGEQYF. The CDR3 DNA reads TGTGCCAGTAGTACGAGAGGGTTTGGTGAGCAGTACTTC. The full variable domain, completed using reference TRBV19 and TRBJ2-7, is DGGITQSPKYLFRKEGQNVTLSCEQNLNHDAMYWYRQDPGQGLRLIYYSQIVNDFQKGDIAEGYSVSREKKESFPLTVTSAQKNPTAFYLCASSTRGFGEQYFGPGTRLTVT.

CDR3: CASSSSGGVHSNQPQHF. In DNA, the CDR3 is TGTGCCAGCAGTTCCTCGGGTGGGGTCCATAGCAATCAGCCCCAGCATTTT. This chain connects TRBV2 to TRBJ1-5, with D hard to call. Germline V gives CDR1 SNHLY, CDR2 FYNNEI. The CDR3 is 17 amino acids. Trimming left V 5 bases short and J 0 bases short, with 17 bases between.

The chain recombines TRBV5-1 with TRBJ1-1, with D possibly TRBD1 on 6 matching bases. The CDR3 runs to 14 residues. Trimming stripped 4 bases from V and 3 bases from J, with 13 bases between. Germline V lookup: CDR1 SGHRS, CDR2 YFSETQ. The CDR3 DNA sequence: TGCGCCAGCAGCCCCGGGACATGGGACACTGAAGCTTTCTTT. This gives the protein CASSPGTWDTEAFF.

The V gene is TRBV2, the J gene TRBJ2-1; perhaps TRBD2 as D (7 bases). The CDR3 has 16 residues. V shed 4 bases and J shed 5 bases, with 18 bases lying between them. Germline V CDR1 and CDR2: SNHLY, FYNNEI. The CDR3 DNA follows: TGTGCCAGCAGTGGATGGTGGGCGGGGGCCAACAATGAGCAGTTCTTC. Its translation: CASSGWWAGANNEQFF.

CDR3 region: CASSPGQGSYNEQFF. CDR3 nucleotide sequence: TGCGCCAGCAGCCCCGGACAGGGATCCTACAATGAGCAGTTCTTC. This rearrangement joins TRBV5-1 to TRBJ2-1, with 8 positions matching TRBD1. Germline CDR1 SGHRS, CDR2 YFSETQ. CDR3 length: 15 residues. The J segment lost 1 base and the V segment lost 4 bases, leaving 4 bases of the junction unmatched.

V and J are TRBV5-4 and TRBJ2-7, with TRBD2 as a possible D gene (5 bases). CDR1 and CDR2 from the germline V gene are SGHNT and YYREEE (reference sequence). Trimming removed 0 bases from V and 5 bases from J, with 9 bases in between. The CDR3 runs to 13 residues. CDR3 in amino acids: CASSLGLADEQYF. DNA of the CDR3: TGTGCCAGCAGCTTGGGGCTAGCCGACGAGCAGTACTTC.

This sequence joins TRBV6-5 and TRBJ1-6; D uncertain. V gave up 7 bases and J gave up 10 bases, with 11 bases separating them. The CDR3 totals 12 residues. Germline CDR1 and CDR2: MNHEY and SVGAGI. The CDR3 DNA sequence: TGTGCCAGCAAGACTCCTCCCTCACCCCTCCACTTT. Its protein product is CASKTPPSPLHF.

This rearrangement joins TRBV2 to TRBJ2-2; D not resolved. Germline-derived CDR1 and CDR2 are SNHLY and FYNNEI. Trimming removed 5 bases from V and 0 bases from J, with 10 bases in between. The CDR3 extends over 15 amino acids. CDR3 region: CASSPDGPNTGELFF. DNA of the CDR3: TGTGCCAGCAGTCCCGACGGGCCGAACACCGGGGAGCTGTTTTTT.

CDR3 sequence (DNA): TGCGCCAGCAGCTCCGGGGTGGCTAGCGGGGCTCACGAGCAGTACTTC. Encoded protein: CASSSGVASGAHEQYF. The chain uses TRBV5-1 and TRBJ2-7; 9 bases match TRBD2. Germline V lookup: CDR1 SGHRS, CDR2 YFSETQ. J lost 5 bases, V lost 3 bases, and 12 bases had no gene match. This CDR3 is built from 16 residues. The whole variable domain, filled in from reference TRBV5-1 and TRBJ2-7, reads KAGVTQTPRYLIKTRGQQVTLSCSPISGHRSVSWYQQTPGQGLQFLFEYFSETQRNKGNFPGRFSGRQFSNSRSEMNVSTLELGDSALYLCASSSGVASGAHEQYFGPGTRLTVT.

This clone was recorded once. The genes are TRBV28 and TRBJ1-5; D not resolved. Trimming cost V 4 bases and J 0 bases, with 4 bases left between them. Germline CDR1 and CDR2: MDHEN and SYDVKM. The CDR3 runs to 13 residues. CDR3 sequence (DNA): TGTGCCAGCAGTTCCTATAGCAATCAGCCCCAGCATTTT. Translated, it gives CASSSYSNQPQHF.

The chain has TRBV2 and TRBJ2-1; 7 nucleotides align to TRBD1. The germline CDR1 and CDR2 sequences are SNHLY and FYNNEI. Unmatched junction bases numbered 11, after V lost 5 bases and J lost 7 bases. This CDR3 contains 15 residues. The chain's CDR3 is CASSRVRGTLNEQFF. CDR3 DNA: TGTGCCAGCAGTCGTGTCAGGGGGACCTTGAATGAGCAGTTCTTC.

The chain employs TRBV11-2 and TRBJ2-3; D not certain. The V gene's germline CDR1 is SGHAT and CDR2 FQNNGV. The V end was cut by 0 bases, the J end by 2 bases, with 9 bases between. CDR3 length: 15 residues. CDR3 in DNA: TGTGCCAGCAGCTTAGATTTTCCCGCCACAGATACGCAGTATTTT. Translation gives CASSLDFPATDTQYF.

The gene calls are TRBV5-1 and TRBJ2-7, with D maybe TRBD2 (5 bases). This CDR3 region has 14 residues. With 5 bases removed from V and 0 bases from J, the gap between germline ends came to 12 bases. Germline assignment: CDR1 SGHRS and CDR2 YFSETQ. The CDR3 here is CASRGDPSSYEQYF. CDR3 DNA sequence: TGCGCCAGCAGGGGAGATCCTAGCTCCTACGAGCAGTACTTC.

The chain couples TRBV10-3 to TRBJ2-7; TRBD1 matches at 9 bases. This CDR3 has 14 amino acids. Trimming took 3 bases from V and 6 from J; bases not matched to a gene: 6. Germline-derived CDR1 and CDR2 are ENHRY and SYGVKD. The CDR3 reads CAISDGTGSGEQYF. CDR3 nucleotide sequence: TGTGCCATCAGTGACGGGACAGGGTCAGGCGAGCAGTACTTC.

This chain joins TRBV11-3 and TRBJ1-1; 7 nucleotides match TRBD1. The CDR3 contains 14 residues. Germline CDR1 reads SGHNT; CDR2 reads YENEEA. The J segment lost 3 bases and the V segment lost 4 bases, leaving 5 bases of the junction unmatched. CDR3 nucleotide sequence: TGTGCCAGCAGCTCCACAGGGGAGGACACTGAAGCTTTCTTT. It encodes CASSSTGEDTEAFF.

This clone occurred once. The chain uses TRBV6-1 and TRBJ1-2; TRBD1 aligns across 10 bases. The length of the CDR3 is 15 residues. Trimming at V came to 0 bases and at J to 4 bases, leaving 2 bases not matched to a gene. The germline V gene encodes CDR1 MNHNS and CDR2 SASEGT. CDR3 nucleotide sequence: TGTGCCAGCAGTGAAGCGACAGGGGGCGTCTATGGCTACACCTTC. It translates to CASSEATGGVYGYTF.

The gene calls are TRBV27 and TRBJ1-5; D is ambiguous. CDR3 length: 13 residues. V was pared by 6 bases and J by 2 bases, with 8 bases between. Germline loops: CDR1 MNHEY, CDR2 SMNVEV (reference sequence). The DNA for the CDR3 is TGTGCCAGCAGGAGGGAACGCAATCAGCCCCAGCATTTT. Protein: CASRRERNQPQHF.

This sequence joins TRBV4-1 and TRBJ1-6, with 11 bases that match TRBD1. CDR1 is MGHRA and CDR2 is YSYEKL in the germline V gene. CDR3 length: 15 amino acids. The V and J ends lost 3 bases and 10 bases, in that order; junction bases with no gene match: 5. CDR3 nucleotides: TGCGCCAGCAGCCAGACGGGACAGGGGGTATCACCCCTCCACTTT. Protein sequence: CASSQTGQGVSPLHF.

CDR3 loop: CSVRQGARTDTQYF. For the CDR3, the DNA is TGCAGCGTTCGGCAGGGGGCGAGGACAGATACGCAGTATTTT. The rearrangement uses TRBV29-1 and TRBJ2-3, with 8 bases aligning to TRBD1. After removal of 5 bases from V and 3 bases from J, the junction contained 7 bases not matched to a gene. Germline loops: CDR1 SQVTM, CDR2 ANQGSEA. The CDR3 runs 14 residues.

The chain joins TRBV19 to TRBJ1-2; 8 positions agree with TRBD1. J gave up 6 bases and V 5 bases, and 8 bases lay outside the gene matches. The CDR3 has 14 amino acids. CDR1 and CDR2 (germline): LNHDA, SQIVND (reference sequence). CDR3 in amino acids: CASSPWDRLNGYTF. As DNA, the CDR3 is TGTGCCAGTAGTCCTTGGGACAGGCTTAATGGCTACACCTTC. Full variable domain (missing parts from reference TRBV19 and TRBJ1-2): DGGITQSPKYLFRKEGQNVTLSCEQNLNHDAMYWYRQDPGQGLRLIYYSQIVNDFQKGDIAEGYSVSREKKESFPLTVTSAQKNPTAFYLCASSPWDRLNGYTFGSGTRLTVV.

The V call is TRBV5-1, the J call TRBJ1-4; D is possibly TRBD1 (5 bases). CDR1 is SGHRS and CDR2 is YFSETQ in the germline V gene. The CDR3 loop spans 15 amino acids. V lost 0 bases and J lost 5, with 11 bases in between. The CDR3 loop reads CASSLGVGANEKLFF. The CDR3 coding sequence is TGCGCCAGCAGCTTGGGCGTAGGGGCGAATGAAAAACTGTTTTTT.

The chain carries TRBV5-1 and TRBJ2-5; 8 positions match TRBD1. Germline loops: CDR1 SGHRS, CDR2 YFSETQ. This CDR3 comprises 14 residues. V trimming: 4 bases; J trimming: 6 bases; junction bases outside the gene matches: 8. The CDR3 DNA reads TGCGCCAGCAGCCTCGGCCAGGGGGCGAAGACCCAGTACTTC. Translated: CASSLGQGAKTQYF.